This T cell receptor (beta chain) stems from a study of cytomegalovirus exposure and HLA in healthy donors. Findings and limits, study-wide: Later, TCR association rates were found to vary by HLA locus, highest for DRB1 and lowest for HLA-C. Reportedly, HLA-A and HLA-B alleles of most subjects were accurately predicted from TCR beta.

CDR1 and CDR2 from the germline V gene are MNHEY and SVGAGI. The CDR3 totals 14 residues. This clone was seen a single time. Antigen specificity is unknown. Sequence at one end of the junction differs from germline and may be a read error. Use of 60 Vbeta and 13 Jbeta primers characterized the PCR. The method was immunoSEQ multiplex PCR; TCRdb's version includes in-frame clones alone and lacks a portion of them. There are 99,000 or so clones in the sample; roughly 80% occur only once, and approximately 7.2% lies in the top ten. Sequencing was performed on PBMCs. The chain links TRBV6-5 to TRBJ2-5, with 7 bases matching TRBD2. The DNA end favors TRBJ2-7, so the J call may be wrong. This sequence originates from a young man in good health and CMV-seropositive. For the CDR3, the DNA is TGTGCCAGCAGTTATGGGGGGGTCTCCGACGAGCAGTACTTC. As protein: CASSYGGVSDEQYF.